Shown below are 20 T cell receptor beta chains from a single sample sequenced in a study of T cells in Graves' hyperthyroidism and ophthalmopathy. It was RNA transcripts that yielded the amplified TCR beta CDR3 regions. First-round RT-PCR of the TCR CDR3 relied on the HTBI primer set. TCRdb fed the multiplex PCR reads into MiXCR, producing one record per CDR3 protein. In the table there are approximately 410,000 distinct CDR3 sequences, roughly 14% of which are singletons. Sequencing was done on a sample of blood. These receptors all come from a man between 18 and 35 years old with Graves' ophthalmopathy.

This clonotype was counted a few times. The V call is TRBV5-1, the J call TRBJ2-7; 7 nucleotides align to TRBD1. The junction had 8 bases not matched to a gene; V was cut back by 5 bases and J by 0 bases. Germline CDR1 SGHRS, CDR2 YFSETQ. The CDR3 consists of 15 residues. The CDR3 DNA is TGCGCCAGCAGACCTGGGACAGCCAGCTCCTACGAGCAGTACTTC. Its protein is CASRPGTASSYEQYF.

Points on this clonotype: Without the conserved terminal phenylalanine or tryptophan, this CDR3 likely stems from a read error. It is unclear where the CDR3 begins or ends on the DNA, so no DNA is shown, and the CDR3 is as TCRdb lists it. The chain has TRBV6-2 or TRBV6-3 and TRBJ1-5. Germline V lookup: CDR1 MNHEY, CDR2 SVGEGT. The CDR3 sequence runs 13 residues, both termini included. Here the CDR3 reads CASSYSMYQPRHS.

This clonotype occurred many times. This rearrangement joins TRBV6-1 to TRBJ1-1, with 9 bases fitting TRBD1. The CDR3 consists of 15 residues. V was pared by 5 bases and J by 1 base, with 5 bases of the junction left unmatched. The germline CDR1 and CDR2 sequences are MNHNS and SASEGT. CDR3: CASSRQGEGNTEAFF. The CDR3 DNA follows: TGTGCCAGCAGTAGACAGGGGGAAGGGAACACTGAAGCTTTCTTT.

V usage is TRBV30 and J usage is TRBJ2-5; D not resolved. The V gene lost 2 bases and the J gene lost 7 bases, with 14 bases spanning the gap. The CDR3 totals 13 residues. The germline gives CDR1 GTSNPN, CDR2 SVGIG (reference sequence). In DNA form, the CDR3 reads TGTGCCTGGAGTTCGAAGCCGGTGGGGACCCAGTACTTC. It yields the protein CAWSSKPVGTQYF. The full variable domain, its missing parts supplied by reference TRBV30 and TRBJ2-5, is SQTIHQWPATLVQPVGSPLSLECTVEGTSNPNLYWYRQAAGRGLQLLFYSVGIGQISSEVPQNLSASRPQDRQFILSSKKLLLSDSGFYLCAWSSKPVGTQYFGPGTRLLVL.

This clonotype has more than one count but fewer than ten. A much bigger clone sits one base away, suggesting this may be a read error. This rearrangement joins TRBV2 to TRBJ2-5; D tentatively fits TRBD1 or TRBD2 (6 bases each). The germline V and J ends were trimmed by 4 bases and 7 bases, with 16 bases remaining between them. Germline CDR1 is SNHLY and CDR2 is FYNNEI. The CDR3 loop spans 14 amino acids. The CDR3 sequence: CASSVGGERGTQYF. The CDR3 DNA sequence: TGTGCCAGCAGTGTGGGGGGCGAGAGAGGGACCCAGTACTTC.

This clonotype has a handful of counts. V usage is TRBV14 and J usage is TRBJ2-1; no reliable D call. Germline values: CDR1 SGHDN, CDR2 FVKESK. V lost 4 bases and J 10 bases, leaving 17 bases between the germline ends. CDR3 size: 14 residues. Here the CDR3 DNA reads TGTGCCAGCAGCCCCTTTACCACCTTAGGAGAGCAGTTCTTC. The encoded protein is CASSPFTTLGEQFF.

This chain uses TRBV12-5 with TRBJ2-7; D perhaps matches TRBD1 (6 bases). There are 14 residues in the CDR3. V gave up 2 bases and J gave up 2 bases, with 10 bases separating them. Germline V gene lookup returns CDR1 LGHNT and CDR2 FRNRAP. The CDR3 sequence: CASGLITGPYEQYF. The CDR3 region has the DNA TGTGCTAGTGGTTTGATTACAGGGCCCTACGAGCAGTACTTC.

CDR3: CASAGGQGARTDTQYF. The CDR3 nucleotides read TGTGCCAGCGCTGGGGGACAGGGGGCTCGCACAGATACGCAGTATTTT. This rearrangement joins TRBV6-2 or TRBV6-3 to TRBJ2-3, with TRBD1 matching 12 bases. CDR3 length: 16 residues. With 8 bases clipped from V and 1 base from J, the junction kept 7 bases outside the gene matches. The V gene's germline CDR1 is MNHEY and CDR2 SVGEGT.

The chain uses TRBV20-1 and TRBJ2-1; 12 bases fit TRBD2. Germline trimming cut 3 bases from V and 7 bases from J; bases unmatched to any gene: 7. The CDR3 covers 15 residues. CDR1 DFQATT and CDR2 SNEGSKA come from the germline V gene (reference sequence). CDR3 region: CSASPLAGGVNEQFF. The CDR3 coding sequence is TGCAGTGCTAGCCCCCTAGCGGGGGGGGTTAATGAGCAGTTCTTC.

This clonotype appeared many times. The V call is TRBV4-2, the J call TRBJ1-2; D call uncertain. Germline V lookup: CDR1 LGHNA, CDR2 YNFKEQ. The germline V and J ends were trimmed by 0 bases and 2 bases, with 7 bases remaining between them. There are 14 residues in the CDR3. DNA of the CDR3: TGTGCCAGCAGCCAAGAATACACCAACTATGGCTACACCTTC. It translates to CASSQEYTNYGYTF.

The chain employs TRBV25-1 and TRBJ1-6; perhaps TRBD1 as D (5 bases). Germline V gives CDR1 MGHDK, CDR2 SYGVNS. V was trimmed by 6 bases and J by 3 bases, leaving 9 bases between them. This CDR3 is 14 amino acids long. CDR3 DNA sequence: TGTGCCAGCAGCGCGGACAACTATAATTCACCCCTCCACTTT. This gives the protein CASSADNYNSPLHF.

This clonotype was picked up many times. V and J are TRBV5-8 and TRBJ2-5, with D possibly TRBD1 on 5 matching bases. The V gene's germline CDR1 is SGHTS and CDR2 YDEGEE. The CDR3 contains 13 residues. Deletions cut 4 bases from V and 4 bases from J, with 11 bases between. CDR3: CASSLGARETQYF. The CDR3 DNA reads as TGTGCCAGCAGCCTAGGGGCACGAGAGACCCAGTACTTC.

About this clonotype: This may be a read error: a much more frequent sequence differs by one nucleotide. CDR3 nucleotide sequence: TGTGCCAGCAGCTTAAGGGGGTCTAGCGGGAGTTACGAGCAGTACTTC. This codes for CASSLRGSSGSYEQYF. This chain joins TRBV7-9 and TRBJ2-7; TRBD2 matches 10 bases. This CDR3 spans 16 amino acids. J was trimmed by 4 bases and V by 2 bases; bases with no gene match: 8. Germline V gene lookup returns CDR1 SEHNR and CDR2 FQNEAQ (reference sequence).

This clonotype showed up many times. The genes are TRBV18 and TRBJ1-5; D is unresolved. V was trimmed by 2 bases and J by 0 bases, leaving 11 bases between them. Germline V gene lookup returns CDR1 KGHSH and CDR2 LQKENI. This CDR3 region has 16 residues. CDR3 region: CASSPKPVYSNQPQHF. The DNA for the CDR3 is TGTGCCAGCTCACCAAAACCGGTTTATAGCAATCAGCCCCAGCATTTT.

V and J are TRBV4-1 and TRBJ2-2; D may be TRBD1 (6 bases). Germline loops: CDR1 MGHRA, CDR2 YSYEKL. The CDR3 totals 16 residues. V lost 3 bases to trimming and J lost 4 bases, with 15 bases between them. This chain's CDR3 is CASSHSGGPATGELFF. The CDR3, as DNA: TGCGCCAGCAGCCACTCTGGGGGCCCTGCCACCGGGGAGCTGTTTTTT.

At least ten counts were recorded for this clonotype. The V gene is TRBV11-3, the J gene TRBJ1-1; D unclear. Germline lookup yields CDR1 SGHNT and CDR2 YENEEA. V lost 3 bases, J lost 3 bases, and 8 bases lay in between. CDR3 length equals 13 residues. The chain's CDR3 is CASSLTRYTEAFF. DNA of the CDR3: TGTGCCAGCAGCTTGACCCGGTACACTGAAGCTTTCTTT.

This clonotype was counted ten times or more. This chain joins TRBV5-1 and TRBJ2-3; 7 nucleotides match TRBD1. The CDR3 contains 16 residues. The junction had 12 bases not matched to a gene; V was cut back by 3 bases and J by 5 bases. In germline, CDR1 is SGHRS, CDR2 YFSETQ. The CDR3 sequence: CASSYWTGTNEDTQYF. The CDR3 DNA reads TGCGCCAGCAGCTACTGGACAGGCACGAATGAAGATACGCAGTATTTT.

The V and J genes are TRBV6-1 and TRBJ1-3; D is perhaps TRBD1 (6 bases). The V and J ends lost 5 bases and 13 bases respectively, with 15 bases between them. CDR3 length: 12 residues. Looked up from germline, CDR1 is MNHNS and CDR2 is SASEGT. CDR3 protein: CASSSMTGPIYF. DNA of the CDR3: TGTGCCAGCAGTTCGATGACAGGACCAATATATTTT.

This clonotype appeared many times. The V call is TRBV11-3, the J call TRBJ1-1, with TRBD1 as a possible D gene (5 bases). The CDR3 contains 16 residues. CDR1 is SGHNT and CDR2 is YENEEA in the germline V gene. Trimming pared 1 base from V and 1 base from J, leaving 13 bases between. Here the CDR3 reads CASSLGPGLGNTEAFF. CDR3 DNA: TGTGCCAGCAGCTTAGGTCCGGGACTCGGGAACACTGAAGCTTTCTTT.

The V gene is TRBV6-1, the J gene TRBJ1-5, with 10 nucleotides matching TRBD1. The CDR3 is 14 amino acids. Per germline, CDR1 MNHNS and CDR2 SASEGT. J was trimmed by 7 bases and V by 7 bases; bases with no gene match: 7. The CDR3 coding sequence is TGTGCCAGCATAGGACAGGGGGATTCCCAGCCCCAGCATTTT. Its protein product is CASIGQGDSQPQHF.